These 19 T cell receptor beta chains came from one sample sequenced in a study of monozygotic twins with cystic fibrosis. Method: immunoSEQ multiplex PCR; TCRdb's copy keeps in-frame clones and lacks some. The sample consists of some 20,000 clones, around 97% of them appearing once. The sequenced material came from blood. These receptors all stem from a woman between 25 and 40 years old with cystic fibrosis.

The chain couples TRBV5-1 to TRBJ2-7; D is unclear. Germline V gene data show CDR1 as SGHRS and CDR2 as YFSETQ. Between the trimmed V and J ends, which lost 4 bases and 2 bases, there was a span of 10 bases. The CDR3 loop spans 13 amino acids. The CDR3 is CASSVGWAYEQYF. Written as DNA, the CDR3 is TGCGCCAGCAGCGTCGGATGGGCCTACGAGCAGTACTTC. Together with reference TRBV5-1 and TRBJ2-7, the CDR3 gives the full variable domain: KAGVTQTPRYLIKTRGQQVTLSCSPISGHRSVSWYQQTPGQGLQFLFEYFSETQRNKGNFPGRFSGRQFSNSRSEMNVSTLELGDSALYLCASSVGWAYEQYFGPGTRLTVT.

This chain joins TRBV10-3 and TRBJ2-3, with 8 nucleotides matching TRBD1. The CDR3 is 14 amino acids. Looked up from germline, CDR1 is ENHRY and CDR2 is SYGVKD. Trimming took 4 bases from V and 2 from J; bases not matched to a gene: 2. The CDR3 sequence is CAISGTGHTDTQYF. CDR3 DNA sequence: TGTGCCATCAGTGGGACAGGGCACACAGATACGCAGTATTTT.

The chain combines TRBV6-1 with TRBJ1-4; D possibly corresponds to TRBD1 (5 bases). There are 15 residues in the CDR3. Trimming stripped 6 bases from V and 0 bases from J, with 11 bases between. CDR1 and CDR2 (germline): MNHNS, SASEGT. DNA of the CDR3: TGTGCCAGCAGCTTGACAGCTGCAACTAATGAAAAACTGTTTTTT. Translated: CASSLTAATNEKLFF.

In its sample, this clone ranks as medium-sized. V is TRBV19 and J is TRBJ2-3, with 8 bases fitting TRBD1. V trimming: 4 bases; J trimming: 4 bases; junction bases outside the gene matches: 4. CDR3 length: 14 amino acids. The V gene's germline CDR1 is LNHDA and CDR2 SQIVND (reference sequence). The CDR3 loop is CASSTGQGADTQYF. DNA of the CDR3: TGTGCCAGTAGTACTGGACAGGGCGCAGATACGCAGTATTTT. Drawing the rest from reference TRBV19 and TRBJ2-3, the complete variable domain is DGGITQSPKYLFRKEGQNVTLSCEQNLNHDAMYWYRQDPGQGLRLIYYSQIVNDFQKGDIAEGYSVSREKKESFPLTVTSAQKNPTAFYLCASSTGQGADTQYFGPGTRLTVL.

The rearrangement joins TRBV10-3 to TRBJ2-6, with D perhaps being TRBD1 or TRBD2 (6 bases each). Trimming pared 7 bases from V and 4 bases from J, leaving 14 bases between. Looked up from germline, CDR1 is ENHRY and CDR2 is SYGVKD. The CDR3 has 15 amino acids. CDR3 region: CAIMRGGSGANVLTF. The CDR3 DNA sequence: TGTGCCATCATGAGAGGGGGGTCCGGGGCCAACGTCCTGACTTTC.

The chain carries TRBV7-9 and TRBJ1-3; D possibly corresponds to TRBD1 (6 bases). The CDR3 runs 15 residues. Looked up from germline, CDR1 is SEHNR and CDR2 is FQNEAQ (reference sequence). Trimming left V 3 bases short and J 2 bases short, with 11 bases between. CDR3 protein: CASSLRTEAGNTIYF. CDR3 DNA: TGTGCCAGCAGCTTGCGGACAGAGGCTGGAAACACCATATATTTT. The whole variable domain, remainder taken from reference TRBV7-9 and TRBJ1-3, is DTGVSQNPRHKITKRGQNVTFRCDPISEHNRLYWYRQTLGQGPEFLTYFQNEAQLEKSRLLSDRFSAERPKGSFSTLEIQRTEQGDSAMYLCASSLRTEAGNTIYFGEGSWLTVV.

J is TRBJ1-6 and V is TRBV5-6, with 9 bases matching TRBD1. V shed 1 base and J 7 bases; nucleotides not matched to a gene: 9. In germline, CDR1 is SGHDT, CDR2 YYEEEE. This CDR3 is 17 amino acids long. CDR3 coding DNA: TGTGCCAGCAGCTTGTATCTAGGACAGGGGCCAAATTCACCCCTCCACTTT. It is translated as CASSLYLGQGPNSPLHF.

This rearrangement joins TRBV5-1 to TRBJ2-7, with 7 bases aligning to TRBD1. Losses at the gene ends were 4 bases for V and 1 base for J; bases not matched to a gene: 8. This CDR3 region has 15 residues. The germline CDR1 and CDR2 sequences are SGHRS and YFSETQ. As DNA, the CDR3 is TGCGCCAGCAGCCTGTCCGGGACAGTGTCCTACGAGCAGTACTTC. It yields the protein CASSLSGTVSYEQYF.

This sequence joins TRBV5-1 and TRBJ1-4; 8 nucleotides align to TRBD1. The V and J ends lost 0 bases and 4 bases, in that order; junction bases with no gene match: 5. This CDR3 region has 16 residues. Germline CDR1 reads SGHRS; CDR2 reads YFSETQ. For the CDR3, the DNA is TGCGCCAGCAGCTTGGGACAGGGGCACCATAATGAAAAACTGTTTTTT. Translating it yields CASSLGQGHHNEKLFF.

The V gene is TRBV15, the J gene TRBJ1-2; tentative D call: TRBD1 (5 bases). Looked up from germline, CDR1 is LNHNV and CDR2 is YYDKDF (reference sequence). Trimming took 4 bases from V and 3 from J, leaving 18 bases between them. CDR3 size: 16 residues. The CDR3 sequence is CATSTTTRQSDYGYTF. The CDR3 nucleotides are TGTGCCACCAGCACTACAACGAGACAGTCCGACTATGGCTACACCTTC.

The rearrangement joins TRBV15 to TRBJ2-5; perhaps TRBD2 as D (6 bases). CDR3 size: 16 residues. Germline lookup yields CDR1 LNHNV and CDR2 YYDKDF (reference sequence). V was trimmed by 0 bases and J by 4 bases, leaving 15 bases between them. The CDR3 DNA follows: TGTGCCACCAGCAGAGATATAGCGGTCGGGGGAGAGACCCAGTACTTC. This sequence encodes CATSRDIAVGGETQYF.

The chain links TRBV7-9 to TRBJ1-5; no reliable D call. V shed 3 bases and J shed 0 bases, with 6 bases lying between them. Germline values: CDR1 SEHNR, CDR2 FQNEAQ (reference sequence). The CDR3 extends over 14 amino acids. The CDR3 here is CASSFQYSNQPQHF. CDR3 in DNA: TGTGCCAGCAGCTTCCAGTATAGCAATCAGCCCCAGCATTTT.

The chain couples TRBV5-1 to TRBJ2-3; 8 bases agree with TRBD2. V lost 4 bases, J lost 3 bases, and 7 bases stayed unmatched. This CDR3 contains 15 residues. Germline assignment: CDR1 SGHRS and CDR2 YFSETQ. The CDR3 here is CASSPYSSGTDTQYF. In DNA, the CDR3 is TGCGCCAGCAGCCCGTACTCTAGCGGGACAGATACGCAGTATTTT.

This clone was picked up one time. The CDR3 bases are TGTGCCAGCAGCGCAGGGGCTTTGGACACTGAAGCTTTCTTT. Protein product: CASSAGALDTEAFF. The chain links TRBV28 to TRBJ1-1, with D tentatively TRBD1 (6 bases). The CDR3 is 14 residues long. Trimming left V 6 bases short and J 3 bases short, with 14 bases between. The germline CDR1 and CDR2 sequences are MDHEN and SYDVKM.

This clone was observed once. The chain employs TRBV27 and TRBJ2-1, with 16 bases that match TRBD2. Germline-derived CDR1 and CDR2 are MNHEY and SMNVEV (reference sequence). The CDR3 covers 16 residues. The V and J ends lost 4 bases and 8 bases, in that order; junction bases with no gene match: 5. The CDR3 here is CASSSLGLAGGDEQFF. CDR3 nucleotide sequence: TGTGCCAGCAGTTCACTGGGACTAGCGGGGGGGGATGAGCAGTTCTTC.

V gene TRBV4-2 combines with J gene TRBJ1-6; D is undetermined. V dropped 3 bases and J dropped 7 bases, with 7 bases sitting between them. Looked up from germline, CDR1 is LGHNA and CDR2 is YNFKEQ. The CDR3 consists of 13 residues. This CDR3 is CASSQTQNSPLHF. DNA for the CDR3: TGTGCCAGCAGCCAGACACAGAATTCACCCCTCCACTTT.

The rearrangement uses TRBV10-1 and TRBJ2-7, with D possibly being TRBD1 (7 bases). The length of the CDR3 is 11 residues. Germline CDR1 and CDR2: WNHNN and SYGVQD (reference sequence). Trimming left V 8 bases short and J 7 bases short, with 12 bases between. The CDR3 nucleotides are TGCGCCAGCTCTGCAGGGGGGGAGCAGTACTTC. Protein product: CASSAGGEQYF.

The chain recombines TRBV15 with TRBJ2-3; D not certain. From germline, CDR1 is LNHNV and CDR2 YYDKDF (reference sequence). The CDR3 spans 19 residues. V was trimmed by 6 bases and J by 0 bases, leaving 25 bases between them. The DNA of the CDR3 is TGTGCCACCAGTAGCCCACGGGTCCGAGGAAGTGGTAGCACAGATACGCAGTATTTT. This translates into CATSSPRVRGSGSTDTQYF.

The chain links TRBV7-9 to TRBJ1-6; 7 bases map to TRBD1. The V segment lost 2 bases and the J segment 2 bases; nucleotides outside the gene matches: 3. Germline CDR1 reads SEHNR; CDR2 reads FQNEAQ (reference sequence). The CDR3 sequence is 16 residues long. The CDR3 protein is CASSLQGVTYNSPLHF. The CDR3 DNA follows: TGTGCCAGCAGCTTACAGGGGGTAACCTATAATTCACCCCTCCACTTT.